These 8 T cell receptor beta chains were sequenced from one sample in a study of immune heterogeneity within non-small cell lung tumors (dated by TCRdb to the late 2010s). TCRdb lists the instrument as HiSeq X Ten. The TCR beta CDR3 region was amplified with a multiplex PCR system, in which a first round of approximately 10 cycles was run using 32 V-gene forward and 13 J-gene reverse primers. TCRdb ran its own pipeline on the public reads, namely fastp trimming at Q25 and MiXCR clone calling, and kept in-frame beta chains. Every distinct CDR3 protein forms one entry, paired with its most common genes and DNA. The sample table shows about 13,000 distinct CDR3 sequences, and under 30% are seen once. Under 15% of the sample is in the top ten clones. For the TCR template, genomic DNA was extracted from bulk tumor tissue, and 450 to 700 ng of gDNA was amplified for each sample. During surgery, multiple biopsies were taken from each primary tumor, with sampling sites spaced as far apart as possible within the tumor mass. The study cohort was described as untreated and was composed of newly diagnosed NSCLC cases undergoing curative surgery.

The specimen was lung tumor tissue. The receptors shown here come from a man aged 45 to 65 with non-small cell lung cancer.

As to this clonotype: This clone may be a read error of a much larger clone one base away. The chain recombines TRBV24-1 with TRBJ2-5, with a weak D call TRBD1 (6 bases). CDR3 length: 15 amino acids. The germline gives CDR1 KGHDR, CDR2 SFDVKD. CDR3 in amino acids: CSTSDLGDTQETQYF. In nucleotides, the CDR3 is TGTTCCACCAGTGATTTGGGGGACACACAAGAGACCCAGTACTTC.

At least ten counts were recorded for this clonotype. V is TRBV20-1 and J is TRBJ1-5; D remains ambiguous. The CDR3 consists of 12 residues. V was trimmed by 6 bases and J by 2 bases, leaving 8 bases between them. Germline CDR1 and CDR2: DFQATT and SNEGSKA (reference sequence). In nucleotides, the CDR3 is TGCAGTGCCCTTGAGGGCAATCAGCCCCAGCATTTT. Translating gives CSALEGNQPQHF.

This clonotype was detected ten times or more. The chain carries TRBV24-1 and TRBJ2-5, with D perhaps being TRBD1 or TRBD2 (5 bases each). Trimming took 1 base from V and 5 from J, leaving 13 bases between them. The CDR3 loop spans 15 amino acids. CDR1 is KGHDR, CDR2 SFDVKD, per germline. The CDR3, as DNA: TGTGCCACCAGTGATTTTGCTGATGAGGGGGAGACCCAGTACTTC. Translating it yields CATSDFADEGETQYF.

About this clonotype: It may be a read error: a sequence one base away is much more abundant. This chain uses TRBV13 with TRBJ2-3, with 9 nucleotides matching TRBD1. V lost 5 bases, J lost 1 base, and 7 bases stayed unmatched. This CDR3 is built from 16 residues. Per the germline V gene, CDR1 is PRHDT and CDR2 is FYEKMQ (reference sequence). The CDR3 region has the DNA TGTGCCAGCAGCCGAAGACAGGGGGGGGGCACAGATACGCAGTATTTT. It yields the protein CASSRRQGGGTDTQYF.

This clonotype was detected a few times. CDR3 bases: TGCAGTGCTAGGAGATTGGCGTCAGGGGGCATTGGTGGGTCAGATACGCAGTATTTT. Its protein product is CSARRLASGGIGGSDTQYF. The V call is TRBV20-1, the J call TRBJ2-3, with 8 nucleotides matching TRBD1. J gave up 4 bases and V 3 bases, and 21 bases lay outside the gene matches. Germline V gene lookup returns CDR1 DFQATT and CDR2 SNEGSKA (reference sequence). The CDR3 runs 19 residues.

The sample holds many counts of this clonotype. CDR3: CASSELTGGFTEAFF. The CDR3 DNA follows: TGTGCCAGCAGTGAATTGACAGGGGGGTTCACTGAAGCTTTCTTT. The rearrangement uses TRBV6-1 and TRBJ1-1, with 9 bases that match TRBD1. This CDR3 region has 15 residues. V was pared by 2 bases and J by 4 bases, with 5 bases of the junction left unmatched. Looked up from germline, CDR1 is MNHNS and CDR2 is SASEGT.

In the case of this clonotype: One base away lies a much larger clone, so this may be a sequencing read error. The chain links TRBV27 to TRBJ1-4; D ambiguous. V gave up 3 bases and J gave up 3 bases, with 14 bases separating them. The CDR3 runs 16 residues. Germline assignment: CDR1 MNHEY and CDR2 SMNVEV (reference sequence). The DNA for the CDR3 is TGTGCCAGCAGTTTTAGAAGGGTCGTGGCTAATGAAAAACTGTTTTTT. Protein: CASSFRRVVANEKLFF.

In its sample, this clonotype was seen many times. The rearrangement joins TRBV4-2 to TRBJ1-2; no clear D. The CDR3 runs 12 residues. Deletions cut 0 bases from V and 4 bases from J, with 3 bases between. CDR1 is LGHNA and CDR2 is YNFKEQ in the germline V gene. The CDR3: CASSQEGYGYTF. In nucleotides, the CDR3 is TGTGCCAGCAGCCAAGAAGGCTATGGCTACACCTTC.